This T cell receptor (beta chain) was recorded in a study of blood T cell repertoires in COVID-19. Methods used by the authors: Counts of nucleated cells, estimated from reference gene primer amplification, were obtained. TCRdb's copy holds only in-frame clones and misses some; the assay was immunoSEQ multiplex PCR. Clonal size and the V and J genes are those of that table, whereas D and trimming came from the DNA. In the table there are roughly 200,000 clones, 82% of which are singletons. The trim removed 3 bases at V and 9 bases at J, leaving 10 bases unmatched. CDR1 is SGHNT and CDR2 is YENEEA in the germline V gene. The CDR3 is made up of 15 amino acids.

The chain has TRBV11-3 and TRBJ2-3; 9 bases agree with TRBD1. The TCR comes from a woman aged 55-70 years with acute COVID-19. The sample comprised PBMCs or T cells enriched from blood (not recorded which). The CDR3 DNA is TGTGCCAGCAGCTTCGGCGGGACAGGGTTGAGCACGCAGTATTTT. Translating it yields CASSFGGTGLSTQYF.